This is a list of T cell receptor beta chains from one sample in a study of OX40 agonist ivuxolimab in advanced cancers. Generated by immunoSEQ multiplex PCR, the TCRdb table keeps only in-frame clones and is missing some. Of tens of thousands of clones in the sample, 92% were seen once. This sample comprised CD4+ or CD8+ T cells sorted from blood, obtained in a trial of the OX40 agonist ivuxolimab. The receptors derive from an adult with an advanced solid tumor such as melanoma, head and neck, liver or kidney cancer. Both conserved end residues are part of each CDR3. Fields, in order: D gene, J gene, V gene, clone size, CDR3 DNA, CDR3 protein. The D gene is left open where the match is weak. Where a row states a size, it is once, few, many or the class of an expanded clone; other rows omit it.

>-|TRBJ2-1|TRBV11-3|-
TGTGCCAGCAGCCGATTGGCAGGGAACCTCGATGAGCAGTTCTTC
CASSRLAGNLDEQFF
>-|TRBJ2-3|TRBV5-6|-
TGTGCCAGCAGCTGGGGCGGGAGCACAGATACGCAGTATTTT
CASSWGGSTDTQYF
>TRBD2|TRBJ2-3|TRBV6-1|-
TGTGCCAGCAGTGAAGGGGAGGGGTCAGCAGATACGCAGTATTTT
CASSEGEGSADTQYF
>TRBD1|TRBJ2-7|TRBV5-4|-
TGTGCCAGCAGCCCAGGGGGAATCTACGAGCAGTACTTC
CASSPGGIYEQYF
>-|TRBJ2-5|TRBV19|-
TGTGCCAGTAGTATAGAGGGGATGGCCGGGACGGCCCGGAAAGAGACCCAGTACTTC
CASSIEGMAGTARKETQYF
>-|TRBJ1-5|TRBV19|-
TGTGCCACCTCAAACTGGGATCAGCCCCAGCATTTT
CATSNWDQPQHF
>TRBD1|TRBJ2-1|TRBV2|-
TGTGCCAGCAGTGAAGAGGGACAGGGCTACAATGAGCAGTTCTTC
CASSEEGQGYNEQFF
>TRBD1|TRBJ2-7|TRBV7-2|-
TGTGCCAGCAGCCTCCCAGGTCAGGGGGCGTACGAGCAGTACTTC
CASSLPGQGAYEQYF
>TRBD1|TRBJ2-1|TRBV5-5|-
TGTGCCAGCAGCTTGGGACAGGGGGCCTACAATGAGCAGTTCTTC
CASSLGQGAYNEQFF
>-|TRBJ1-3|TRBV6-5|few
TGTGCCAGCATCCCAGTCTCTGGAAACACCATATATTTT
CASIPVSGNTIYF
>-|TRBJ2-2|TRBV6-4|-
TGTGCCAGCAGATGGAGTGAGGGGGGGGCCGGCGGGGAGCTGTTTTTT
CASRWSEGGAGGELFF
>-|TRBJ2-3|TRBV6-5|-
TGTGCCAGCAGTTACTCGCAGGGAACAGATACGCAGTATTTT
CASSYSQGTDTQYF
>TRBD2|TRBJ2-3|TRBV30|-
TGTGCCTGGAGTCTCGGGGGGGGGAGCACAGATACGCAGTATTTT
CAWSLGGGSTDTQYF